This TCR beta chain was obtained from a study of beta chain features in type 1 diabetes. As for the study in general: Patients did not differ from healthy donors in age, gender or cell yield.

The CDR3 has 14 residues. Germline CDR1 is SEHNR and CDR2 is FQNEAQ (reference sequence). V was pared by 5 bases and J by 4 bases, with 4 bases of the junction left unmatched. Study-level points and caveats: PCR might show a preference for shorter templates, equally across patients and controls.

This clone was recorded a few times. The antigen is unknown. Of the isolated RNA, all was reverse transcribed, and so the sequenced material was expressed TCRB transcripts. The method was immunoSEQ multiplex PCR; TCRdb's version includes in-frame clones alone and lacks a portion of them. Of hundreds of thousands of clones in the sample, 9.5% to 11% were seen once. The chain links TRBV7-9 to TRBJ1-4, with TRBD1 identical over 7 bases. The specimen was naive CD4+ T cells from blood. This TCR derives from a woman under 40 in good health. As DNA, the CDR3 is TGTGCCAGCAGCCGGGACAGCAATAATGAAAAACTGTTTTTT. Translation gives CASSRDSNNEKLFF.